This T cell receptor beta chain was recovered during a study of cytomegalovirus exposure and HLA in healthy donors. The study, taken as a whole, reports: Productive rates of about 87% or about 30% were seen for most TCR beta V segments in an earlier analysis. When analyzed later, the rates of TCR association showed variation by HLA locus, with DRB1 the most and HLA-C the fewest.

Concerning this clone itself: Its antigen is not known.

Use of 60 Vbeta and 13 Jbeta primers characterized the PCR. Per the study methods: Roughly 80 million unique TCR beta chains, roughly 12 million shared, were counted in a later analysis. Produced via immunoSEQ multiplex PCR; TCRdb's table is partial and in-frame only. That table gives V, J and clone size, and the DNA gave D and trimming. The table has 150,000 to 200,000 clones, 82% seen once. V lost 4 bases, J lost 5 bases, and 9 bases stayed unmatched. CDR1 ENHRY and CDR2 SYGVKD come from the germline V gene. CDR3 length equals 16 residues. The clonotype was recovered from a girl aged 2 to 10 in good health and CMV-seropositive. The material sequenced was PBMCs. The V call is TRBV10-3, the J call TRBJ2-5; 11 nucleotides match TRBD2. The CDR3 is CAISVTSGSSAETQYF. CDR3 coding DNA: TGTGCCATCAGTGTAACTAGCGGGAGTAGTGCGGAGACCCAGTACTTC.